This T cell receptor (beta chain) comes out of a study of cytomegalovirus exposure and HLA in healthy donors. Study results and caveats: Some segments of the V type, notably TRBV6-2 and TRBV6-3, were excluded as indistinguishable. Researchers reported from a later analysis that most CMV-associated TCR beta chains appeared HLA-restricted.

J was trimmed by 7 bases and V by 8 bases; bases with no gene match: 3. The CDR3 contains 12 residues. Germline V gene data show CDR1 as SNHLY and CDR2 as FYNNEI. Note on this clone: Its antigen is as yet unknown.

Researchers ran the PCR with 60 Vbeta and 13 Jbeta primers. In the authors' methods: The count from a later analysis was roughly 80 million unique TCR beta chains, 9.5 million to 11 million of them shared. Here immunoSEQ multiplex PCR was the method, and the copy in TCRdb shows in-frame clones only, minus some. The V and J calls and clone size are taken from that table; D and trimming were inferred from the DNA. Of about 180,000 clones in the sample, around 77% were seen once. The material sequenced was PBMCs. The rearrangement links TRBV2 to TRBJ1-3, with 9 bases aligning to TRBD1. The clonotype originates from a man in his sixties in good health and CMV-seronegative. The CDR3 spells CASRQGENTIYF. CDR3 DNA sequence: TGTGCCAGCCGACAGGGGGAGAACACCATATATTTT.